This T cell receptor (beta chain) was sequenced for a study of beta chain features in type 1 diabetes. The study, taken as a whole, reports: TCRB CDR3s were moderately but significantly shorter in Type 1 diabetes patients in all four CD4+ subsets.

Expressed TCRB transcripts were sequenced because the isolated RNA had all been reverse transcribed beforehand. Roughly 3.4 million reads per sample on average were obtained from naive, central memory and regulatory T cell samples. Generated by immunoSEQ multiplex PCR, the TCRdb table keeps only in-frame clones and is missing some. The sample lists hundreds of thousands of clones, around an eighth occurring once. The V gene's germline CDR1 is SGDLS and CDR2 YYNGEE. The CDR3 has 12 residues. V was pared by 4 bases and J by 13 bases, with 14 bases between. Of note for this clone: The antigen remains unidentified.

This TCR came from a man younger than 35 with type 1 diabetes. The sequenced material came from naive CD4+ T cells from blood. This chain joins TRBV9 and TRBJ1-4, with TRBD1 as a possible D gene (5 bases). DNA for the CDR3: TGTGCCAGCAGCACCTCGGGGCGTGGACTGTTTTTT. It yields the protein CASSTSGRGLFF. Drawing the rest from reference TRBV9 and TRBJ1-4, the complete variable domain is DSGVTQTPKHLITATGQRVTLRCSPRSGDLSVYWYQQSLDQGLQFLIQYYNGEERAKGNILERFSAQQFPDLHSELNLSSLELGDSALYFCASSTSGRGLFFGSGTQLSVL.